Sequencing of this T cell receptor (beta chain) was carried out in a study of PD-1 blockade in classical Hodgkin lymphoma (dated by TCRdb to 2018 to 2020). Describing the broader study: Nivolumab dosing was 3 mg/kg intravenously every 2 weeks, continuing until either disease progression or unacceptable toxicity. A peripheral blood immune signature of response to PD-1 blockade in classical Hodgkin lymphoma was defined using TCR beta sequencing and CyTOF. Overall results and qualifications from the work: Baseline TCR diversity was reported as lower in newly diagnosed patients than in healthy donors, and lower still in relapsed/refractory patients. Trial patients achieving complete response had baseline diversity similar to newly diagnosed patients, whereas partial responders and progressors had significantly lower diversity. Lower diversity was observed in patients in whom nivolumab was started less than 1 year after ASCT, and these patients were excluded from later analyses so that confounding by immune reconstitution would be avoided. The study was restricted to a single clinical trial cohort, and the causes of repertoire differences, possibly disease activity or prior therapy, were left undefined. A significant rise by C4D1 was seen in CD4+ but not CD8+ TCR diversity (p=0.0027 vs p=0.16), with the rise being most apparent in complete responders (p=0.02).

Read against the paper, the sample's time point label means: cycle 4 day 1 (C4D1), after more than five weeks of nivolumab. All trial patients had relapsed after autologous stem cell transplantation, with cohorts A, B and C differing in prior brentuximab vedotin exposure. The trial cohort comprised 60 or so patients with relapsed/refractory classical Hodgkin lymphoma whose best overall responses were complete response, partial response or progressive disease. Trial patients were treated with single-agent nivolumab in the multi-cohort phase II CheckMate 205 trial. An independent review committee assessed best overall response by applying the 2007 International Working Group response criteria. Trial PBMCs were obtained immediately prior to nivolumab initiation (C1D1) and on therapy at cycle 2 day 1 and cycle 4 day 1. Peripheral blood was collected in 8 mL Vacutainer Cell Preparation Tubes, from which PBMCs were isolated by centrifugation and then cryopreserved.

The germline V gene supplies CDR1 SGHRS and CDR2 YFSETQ. At the junction V is shortened by 0 bases and J by 3 bases, with 13 bases in between. The CDR3 measures 16 amino acids from cysteine to phenylalanine. CDR3 DNA is the only sequence kept; it has 48 bases, read in frame from the first base. Genomic DNA was extracted with the Qiagen DNeasy kit from unsorted PBMCs and from negatively selected CD4+ and CD8+ fractions. TCR beta CDR3 regions were amplified by immunoSEQ multiplex PCR using primers annealing to V and J segments. Amplification bias was minimized using a synthetic immune receptor repertoire, and residual bias was removed computationally after sequencing. Concerning the study's data processing: Repertoire diversity was quantified as the Shannon entropy index using custom Python scripts. Unsorted, CD4+ and CD8+ repertoires were examined separately, except in combined analyses, for which CD4+ and CD8+ sequences were merged in silico. A clone was considered expanded if an increase in frequency of at least 2-fold after treatment relative to C1D1 was found, and a pseudocount of 0.5 was applied to clones undetected at baseline. Singleton clones were defined as clones with 0 or 1 copy at C1D1, and non-singleton clones were defined as clones with 2 or more copies. Clones expanded in unsorted samples were annotated as CD4+, CD8+ or unknown by matching protein sequences in sorted samples from the same patient. Wilcoxon tests on paired samples were used to test changes in diversity from C1D1 to C4D1. The immuneACCESS repertoire file appears here via TCRdb, limited to in-frame rearrangements. These files lack a portion of the clones; in checked studies, under half of the deficit traces to unresolved V genes, and the cause of the others is not known. The DNA gave D and trimming, while V, J and clone size come from that table. The sample table contains roughly 20,000 clones; only one count was recorded for over 65% of them. The top ten constitute over 15% of the sample.

A word on this clone: Its antigen remains unidentified. Qualities for individual bases were not recorded, and no much larger clone is one base off.

The specimen comprised peripheral blood mononuclear cells (PBMCs), sampled before the fourth cycle of nivolumab. The clonotype originates from a human donor with classical Hodgkin lymphoma. The chain was built from TRBV5-1 and TRBJ2-1; the D gene cannot be named for sure. The CDR3 protein is CASSLADLQYYNEQFF. The sequenced DNA is TGCGCCAGCAGCTTGGCCGATTTACAGTACTACAATGAGCAGTTCTTC.